Following are 30 T cell receptor beta chains from one sample sequenced in a study of shared clonotypes between healthy human individuals. The protocol was immunoSEQ multiplex PCR, while the TCRdb copy is restricted to in-frame clones and leaves out a portion. The data contain 2.3 million or so clones, over 90% of them singletons. Input material: naive CD4+ T cells from PBMCs. The subset: CD45RA+ positively selected. Every receptor here comes from a man younger than 30 in good health. Some clones in this sample may be carry-over from other donors' samples.

This chain joins TRBV30 and TRBJ2-4; perhaps D is TRBD1 or TRBD2 (5 bases each). Trimming took off 2 bases at V and 3 bases at J, with 14 bases between the two ends. The CDR3 spans 15 residues. The germline V gene encodes CDR1 GTSNPN and CDR2 SVGIG (reference sequence). In nucleotides, the CDR3 is TGTGCCTGGAGTCCCCGGGACCTATACAAAAACATTCAGTACTTC. Translated, it gives CAWSPRDLYKNIQYF. Based on the CDR3 plus reference TRBV30 and TRBJ2-4, the full variable domain is SQTIHQWPATLVQPVGSPLSLECTVEGTSNPNLYWYRQAAGRGLQLLFYSVGIGQISSEVPQNLSASRPQDRQFILSSKKLLLSDSGFYLCAWSPRDLYKNIQYFGAGTRLSVL.

The sample holds one count of this clone. The J gene is TRBJ2-3, the V gene TRBV18; 7 nucleotides match TRBD1. V lost 4 bases, J lost 3 bases, and 13 bases stayed unmatched. The CDR3 loop spans 17 amino acids. CDR1 and CDR2 (germline): KGHSH, LQKENI. In DNA form, the CDR3 reads TGTGCCAGCTCACGACTACCGACAGGGTCTAGGACAGATACGCAGTATTTT. Amino acid sequence: CASSRLPTGSRTDTQYF.

The CDR3 DNA sequence: TGTGCCAGCAGCCGACCGACTAGCGGGCGAACCTACGAGCAGTACTTC. This translates into CASSRPTSGRTYEQYF. V usage is TRBV2 and J usage is TRBJ2-7; the match to TRBD2 covers 10 bases. V lost 6 bases, J lost 2 bases, and 10 bases stayed unmatched. The CDR3 runs 16 residues. Germline V gene lookup returns CDR1 SNHLY and CDR2 FYNNEI.

The chain carries TRBV6-5 and TRBJ2-6, with D tentatively TRBD1 (5 bases). V lost 2 bases to trimming and J lost 4 bases, with 9 bases between them. Germline values: CDR1 MNHEY, CDR2 SVGAGI. This CDR3 spans 15 amino acids. The CDR3 sequence is CASSYDSSGANVLTF. The DNA of the CDR3 is TGTGCCAGCAGTTACGACAGCTCCGGGGCCAACGTCCTGACTTTC.

This sequence joins TRBV6-5 and TRBJ1-1, with D maybe TRBD1 (6 bases). Germline V gene sequence: CDR1 MNHEY, CDR2 SVGAGI. V lost 0 bases and J 0 bases, leaving 8 bases between the germline ends. CDR3 length: 15 residues. The CDR3 nucleotides read TGTGCCAGCAGTTACTCCTACAGGGTGAACACTGAAGCTTTCTTT. Residues: CASSYSYRVNTEAFF.

CDR3 amino acids: CASSLAGPDGEQYF. Here the CDR3 DNA reads TGCGCCAGCAGCTTGGCCGGTCCTGATGGTGAGCAGTACTTC. This chain connects TRBV5-1 to TRBJ2-7; D gene unclear. The CDR3 contains 14 residues. The germline V and J ends were trimmed by 0 bases and 7 bases, with 14 bases remaining between them. Germline values: CDR1 SGHRS, CDR2 YFSETQ. Looking up the rest from reference TRBV5-1 and TRBJ2-7 gives the full variable domain: KAGVTQTPRYLIKTRGQQVTLSCSPISGHRSVSWYQQTPGQGLQFLFEYFSETQRNKGNFPGRFSGRQFSNSRSEMNVSTLELGDSALYLCASSLAGPDGEQYFGPGTRLTVT.

Note on this clone: Additional DNA sequences in this sample encode the identical CDR3. The chain employs TRBV7-3 and TRBJ2-2; the D is unclear. Trimming pared 3 bases from V and 6 bases from J, leaving 5 bases between. The CDR3 consists of 12 residues. Germline CDR1 reads SGHTA; CDR2 reads FQGTGA. In DNA, the CDR3 is TGTGCCAGCAGCTTGGCCCCCGGGGAGCTGTTTTTT. Amino acid sequence: CASSLAPGELFF.

V and J are TRBV5-5 and TRBJ1-4; the D is unclear. Germline assignment: CDR1 SGHKS and CDR2 YYEKEE (reference sequence). Trimming left V 4 bases short and J 5 bases short, with 15 bases between. The CDR3 sequence is 15 residues long. The CDR3 region has the DNA TGTGCCAGCAGCACCGCCAGCCGCGGAAATGAAAAACTGTTTTTT. Its translation: CASSTASRGNEKLFF.

The rearrangement uses TRBV10-3 and TRBJ2-1, with 9 bases lining up with TRBD2. The CDR3 runs 14 residues. Per germline, CDR1 ENHRY and CDR2 SYGVKD. Trimming took 2 bases from V and 9 from J; bases not matched to a gene: 5. The CDR3 DNA follows: TGTGCCATCAGTGAGAGGGGGACTAGCAGTGAGCAGTTCTTC. Its protein is CAISERGTSSEQFF.

V usage is TRBV7-3 and J usage is TRBJ2-1; the match to TRBD2 covers 10 bases. The J segment lost 12 bases and the V segment lost 2 bases, leaving 16 bases of the junction unmatched. This CDR3 is built from 17 residues. Germline V CDR1 and CDR2: SGHTA, FQGTGA. The CDR3 coding sequence is TGTGCCAGCAGCTTATCCGGCCGGTCTAGCGGGAGTGAGAGGCAGTTCTTC. It encodes CASSLSGRSSGSERQFF.

The rearrangement joins TRBV5-1 to TRBJ2-2; 7 nucleotides match TRBD1. CDR3 length equals 13 residues. With V trimmed by 4 bases and J by 6 bases, 3 bases remained unmatched. From germline, CDR1 is SGHRS and CDR2 YFSETQ. The CDR3: CASSPDRAGELFF. DNA of the CDR3: TGCGCCAGCAGCCCCGACAGGGCCGGGGAGCTGTTTTTT. Based on the CDR3 plus reference TRBV5-1 and TRBJ2-2, the full variable domain is KAGVTQTPRYLIKTRGQQVTLSCSPISGHRSVSWYQQTPGQGLQFLFEYFSETQRNKGNFPGRFSGRQFSNSRSEMNVSTLELGDSALYLCASSPDRAGELFFGEGSRLTVL.

This rearrangement joins TRBV5-6 to TRBJ1-1, with TRBD1 as a possible D gene (6 bases). Trimming stripped 0 bases from V and 4 bases from J, with 13 bases between. The germline CDR1 and CDR2 sequences are SGHDT and YYEEEE. The CDR3 runs to 15 residues. In DNA form, the CDR3 reads TGTGCCAGCAGCTTGGAGGGGGGGCCTGGCACTGAAGCTTTCTTT. It specifies CASSLEGGPGTEAFF.

The chain links TRBV4-2 to TRBJ2-3; TRBD2 might be the D (6 bases). The CDR3 sequence is 18 residues long. Trimming pared 1 base from V and 1 base from J, leaving 18 bases between. The germline CDR1 and CDR2 sequences are LGHNA and YNFKEQ. CDR3 residues: CASSQAVARGLRTDTQYF. CDR3 DNA: TGTGCCAGCAGCCAAGCCGTAGCTCGGGGACTCCGCACAGATACGCAGTATTTT.

This clone has just a few counts. This same CDR3 is encoded by further DNA sequences in the sample. V is TRBV7-9 and J is TRBJ1-1; D call uncertain. Trimming left V 5 bases short and J 1 base short, with 11 bases between. CDR3 length: 14 amino acids. Germline V gives CDR1 SEHNR, CDR2 FQNEAQ (reference sequence). The CDR3 is CASSLGGENTEAFF. In nucleotides, the CDR3 is TGTGCCAGCAGCCTGGGCGGGGAGAACACTGAAGCTTTCTTT.

The chain links TRBV6-4 to TRBJ2-3, with D possibly matching TRBD1 (7 bases). The CDR3 contains 15 residues. The V gene's germline CDR1 is MRHNA and CDR2 SNTAGT. Trimming took 2 bases from V and 6 from J, leaving 15 bases between them. This chain's CDR3 is CASSDQGGRADTQYF. The CDR3 DNA sequence: TGTGCCAGCAGTGACCAGGGGGGTCGGGCGGATACGCAGTATTTT.

The chain combines TRBV9 with TRBJ1-2; TRBD1 is a possible D gene (5 bases). Germline CDR1 reads SGDLS; CDR2 reads YYNGEE. The CDR3 is 15 residues long. The V end was cut by 3 bases, the J end by 6 bases, with 18 bases between. CDR3 in amino acids: CASSARTKGKDGYTF. The CDR3 nucleotides read TGTGCCAGCAGCGCCCGAACGAAGGGGAAGGATGGCTACACCTTC.

Points on this clone: The same CDR3 arises from other DNA sequences in this sample as well. The V and J genes are TRBV5-1 and TRBJ2-1, with 8 bases identical to TRBD1. Germline-derived CDR1 and CDR2 are SGHRS and YFSETQ. The CDR3 sequence is 14 residues long. Trimming at V came to 0 bases and at J to 9 bases, leaving 5 bases not matched to a gene. The CDR3 nucleotides are TGCGCCAGCAGCTTGGCCAGCGGACAGGGTGAGCAGTTCTTC. This encodes CASSLASGQGEQFF.

This sequence joins TRBV28 and TRBJ2-3; 14 positions match TRBD2. With 1 base clipped from V and 6 bases from J, the junction kept 6 bases outside the gene matches. The CDR3 sequence is 17 residues long. Germline values: CDR1 MDHEN, CDR2 SYDVKM. CDR3 bases: TGTGCCAGCAGTTTATTGACTAGCGGGAGGGCCGGGGATACGCAGTATTTT. This gives the protein CASSLLTSGRAGDTQYF.

About this clone itself: This sample includes further DNA sequences coding for the same CDR3. The rearrangement uses TRBV5-4 and TRBJ2-5, with D tentatively TRBD2 (5 bases). This CDR3 contains 13 residues. Trimming left V 4 bases short and J 4 bases short, with 11 bases between. Germline V gives CDR1 SGHNT, CDR2 YYREEE (reference sequence). In DNA form, the CDR3 reads TGTGCCAGCAGCCCAGGTGGAGGAGAGACCCAGTACTTC. Its translation: CASSPGGGETQYF.

The CDR3: CATSRGAGPRPEAFF. DNA of the CDR3: TGTGCCACCAGCAGAGGGGCAGGGCCGAGGCCTGAAGCTTTCTTT. The chain uses TRBV15 and TRBJ1-1; D is possibly TRBD1 (5 bases). Germline V gene data show CDR1 as LNHNV and CDR2 as YYDKDF (reference sequence). Trimming left V 1 base short and J 6 bases short, with 15 bases between. This CDR3 is built from 15 residues.

This clone has only one observation. This chain links TRBV7-9 with TRBJ2-2; no definite D call. This CDR3 contains 18 residues. The V end was cut by 2 bases, the J end by 4 bases, with 20 bases between. Germline V gene lookup returns CDR1 SEHNR and CDR2 FQNEAQ (reference sequence). In DNA form, the CDR3 reads TGTGCCAGCAGCTTACTAACGGGCGGCCCGAGTGGCACCGGGGAGCTGTTTTTT. Protein sequence: CASSLLTGGPSGTGELFF.

This clone occurred a few times. The chain combines TRBV29-1 with TRBJ1-1; 7 nucleotides line up with TRBD1. The germline V gene encodes CDR1 SQVTM and CDR2 ANQGSEA. The V gene end was trimmed by 7 bases and the J gene end by 2 bases; junction bases not matched to a gene: 7. CDR3 length equals 13 residues. The CDR3 sequence is CSGMTGPNTEAFF. CDR3 nucleotides: TGCAGCGGCATGACAGGGCCTAACACTGAAGCTTTCTTT.

The genes are TRBV21-1 and TRBJ2-3; the D segment call TRBD1 is taken from the table without a DNA check. TRBV21-1 is listed as a pseudogene. CDR3 length: 14 amino acids. The CDR3 nucleotides read TGTGCCAGCACCCGAACAGGGAGCACAGATACGCAGTATTTT. Translated: CASTRTGSTDTQYF.

This sequence joins TRBV29-1 and TRBJ1-1; D gene uncertain. The germline gives CDR1 SQVTM, CDR2 ANQGSEA. V lost 1 base, J lost 0 bases, and 6 bases lay in between. This CDR3 has 13 residues. CDR3: CSVEGEMNTEAFF. The CDR3 coding sequence is TGCAGCGTTGAAGGGGAAATGAACACTGAAGCTTTCTTT. The whole variable domain, remainder taken from reference TRBV29-1 and TRBJ1-1, is SAVISQKPSRDICQRGTSLTIQCQVDSQVTMMFWYRQQPGQSLTLIATANQGSEATYESGFVIDKFPISRPNLTFSTLTVSNMSPEDSSIYLCSVEGEMNTEAFFGQGTRLTVV.

A word on this clone: At the DNA level, this CDR3 is encoded by other sequences in the same sample as well. V and J are TRBV9 and TRBJ2-7, with TRBD1 matching 10 bases. CDR3 length equals 14 residues. Germline CDR1 and CDR2: SGDLS and YYNGEE. The trim removed 3 bases at V and 1 base at J, leaving 1 base unmatched. The CDR3 nucleotides read TGTGCCAGCAGCGGGGGACAGGGGTCCTACGAGCAGTACTTC. Translated, it gives CASSGGQGSYEQYF.

The chain's CDR3 is CACGGGTSTDTQYF. The DNA for the CDR3 is TGTGCCTGCGGGGGAGGGACTAGCACAGATACGCAGTATTTT. V usage is TRBV7-8 and J usage is TRBJ2-3, with TRBD2 matching 7 bases. V gave up 11 bases and J gave up 0 bases; unmatched junction bases: 8. Germline V gene lookup returns CDR1 SGHVS and CDR2 FQNEAQ. The CDR3 has 14 residues.

About this clone itself: The same CDR3 is also encoded by other DNA sequences in this sample. CDR3 protein: CASSLGSGANVLTF. CDR3 coding DNA: TGTGCCAGCAGCTTGGGGTCTGGGGCCAACGTCCTGACTTTC. J is TRBJ2-6 and V is TRBV5-4; D is unclear. Trimming took 0 bases from V and 1 from J, leaving 2 bases between them. This CDR3 is built from 14 residues. Per the germline V gene, CDR1 is SGHNT and CDR2 is YYREEE (reference sequence).

V and J are TRBV5-1 and TRBJ2-3; maybe TRBD2 (6 bases). V was cut by 1 base and J by 4 bases, with 19 bases left in between. The CDR3 totals 17 residues. Looked up from germline, CDR1 is SGHRS and CDR2 is YFSETQ. Here the CDR3 reads CASSLSGLSGLSDTQYF. The DNA for the CDR3 is TGCGCCAGCAGCTTGTCGGGACTGAGTGGGCTTTCAGATACGCAGTATTTT.

This clone was seen only a few times. The V call is TRBV5-1, the J call TRBJ1-1; a possible D gene is TRBD1 (5 bases). The CDR3 has 15 amino acids. V lost 4 bases, J lost 0 bases, and 13 bases lay in between. The germline CDR1 and CDR2 sequences are SGHRS and YFSETQ. The CDR3 DNA is TGCGCCAGCAGCGGCCGGGACGGCATGAACACTGAAGCTTTCTTT. As protein: CASSGRDGMNTEAFF.

The rearrangement uses TRBV7-3 and TRBJ2-5; D call uncertain. The CDR3 runs 13 residues. V shed 3 bases and J shed 5 bases, with 10 bases lying between them. The germline V gene encodes CDR1 SGHTA and CDR2 FQGTGA. The CDR3 coding sequence is TGTGCCAGCAGCTTGGTGACATCGGAGACCCAGTACTTC. Its protein product is CASSLVTSETQYF.